The sequence of this T cell receptor beta chain was determined in a study of identifying expanded T cells in peripheral blood. Sequenced by immunoSEQ multiplex PCR; TCRdb stores in-frame clones only, minus some. The table records some 70,000 clones, about 90% of them present only once. Healthy donors had no documented immune events, such as infections, while sampled. The sequencing sample was made of blood. The sequence was collected from a person aged 18-70 years in good health.

CDR3 coding DNA: TGTGCCAGCAGCTTAATAGACACTGAAGCTTTCTTT. Amino acid sequence: CASSLIDTEAFF. The rearrangement joins TRBV7-3 to TRBJ1-1; D not resolved. The CDR3 length is 12 residues. Trimming removed 1 base at V and 3 bases at J, with 3 bases between. Germline assignment: CDR1 SGHTA and CDR2 FQGTGA.